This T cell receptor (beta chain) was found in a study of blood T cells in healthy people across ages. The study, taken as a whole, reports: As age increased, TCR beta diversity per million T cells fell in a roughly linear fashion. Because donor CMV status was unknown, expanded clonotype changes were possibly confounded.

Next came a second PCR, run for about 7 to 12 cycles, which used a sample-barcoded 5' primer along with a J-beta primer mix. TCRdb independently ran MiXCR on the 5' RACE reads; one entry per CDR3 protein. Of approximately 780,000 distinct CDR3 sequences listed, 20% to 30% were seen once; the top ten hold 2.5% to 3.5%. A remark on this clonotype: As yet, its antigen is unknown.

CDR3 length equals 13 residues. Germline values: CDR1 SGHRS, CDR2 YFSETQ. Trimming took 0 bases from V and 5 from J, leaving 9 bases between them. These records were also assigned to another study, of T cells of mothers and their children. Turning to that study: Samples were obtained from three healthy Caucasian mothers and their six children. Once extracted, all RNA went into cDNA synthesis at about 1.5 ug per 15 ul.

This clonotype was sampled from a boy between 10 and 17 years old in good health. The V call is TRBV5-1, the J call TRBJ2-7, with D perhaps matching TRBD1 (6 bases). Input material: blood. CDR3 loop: CASSLGWTDEQYF. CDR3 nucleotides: TGCGCCAGCAGCTTGGGGTGGACAGACGAGCAGTACTTC.